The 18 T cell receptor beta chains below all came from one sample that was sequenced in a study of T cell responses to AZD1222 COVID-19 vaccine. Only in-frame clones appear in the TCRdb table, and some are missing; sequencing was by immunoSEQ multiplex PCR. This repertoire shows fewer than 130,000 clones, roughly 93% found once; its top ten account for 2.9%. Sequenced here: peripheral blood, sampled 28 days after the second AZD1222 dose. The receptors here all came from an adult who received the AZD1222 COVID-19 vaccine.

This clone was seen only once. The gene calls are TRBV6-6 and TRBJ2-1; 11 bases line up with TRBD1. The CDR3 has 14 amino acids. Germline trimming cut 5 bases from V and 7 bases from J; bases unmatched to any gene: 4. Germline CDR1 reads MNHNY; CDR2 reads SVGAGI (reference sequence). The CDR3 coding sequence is TGTGCCAGCAGTCTAGGACAGGGGGCAAATGAGCAGTTCTTC. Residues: CASSLGQGANEQFF.

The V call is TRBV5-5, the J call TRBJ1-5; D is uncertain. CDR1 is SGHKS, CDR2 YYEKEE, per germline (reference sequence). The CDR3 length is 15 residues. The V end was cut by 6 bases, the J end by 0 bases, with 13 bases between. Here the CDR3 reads CASNLEQYSNQPQHF. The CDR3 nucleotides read TGTGCCAGCAACCTAGAACAGTATAGCAATCAGCCCCAGCATTTT.

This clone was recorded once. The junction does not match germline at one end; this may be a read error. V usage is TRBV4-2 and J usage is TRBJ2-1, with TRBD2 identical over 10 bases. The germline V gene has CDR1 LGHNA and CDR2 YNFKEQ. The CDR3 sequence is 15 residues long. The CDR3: CASRQAGGSHNEQFF. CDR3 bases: TGTGCCAGCAGACAAGCGGGAGGGTCCCACAATGAGCAGTTCTTC.

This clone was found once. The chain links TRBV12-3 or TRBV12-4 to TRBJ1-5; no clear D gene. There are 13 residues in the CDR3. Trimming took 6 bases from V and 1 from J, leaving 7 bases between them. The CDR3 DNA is TGTGCCAGCAGGGTGAGCAGCAATCAGCCCCAGCATTTT. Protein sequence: CASRVSSNQPQHF.

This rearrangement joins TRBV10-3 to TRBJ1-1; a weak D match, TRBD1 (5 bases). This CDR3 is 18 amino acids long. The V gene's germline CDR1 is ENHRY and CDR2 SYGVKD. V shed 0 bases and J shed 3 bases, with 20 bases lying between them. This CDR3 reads CAISESWGLMGSDTEAFF. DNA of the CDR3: TGTGCCATCAGTGAGTCATGGGGACTAATGGGATCGGACACTGAAGCTTTCTTT.

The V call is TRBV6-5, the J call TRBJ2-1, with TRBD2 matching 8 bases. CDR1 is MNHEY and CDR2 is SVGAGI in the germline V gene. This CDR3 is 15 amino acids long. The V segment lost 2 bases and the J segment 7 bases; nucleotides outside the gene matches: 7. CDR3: CASSYGLAGGNEQFF. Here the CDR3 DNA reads TGTGCCAGCAGTTACGGTCTAGCGGGCGGGAATGAGCAGTTCTTC.

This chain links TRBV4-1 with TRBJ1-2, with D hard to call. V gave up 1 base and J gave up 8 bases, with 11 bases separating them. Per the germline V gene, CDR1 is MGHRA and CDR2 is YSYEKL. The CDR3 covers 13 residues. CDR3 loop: CASSQALSAGYTF. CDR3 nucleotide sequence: TGCGCCAGCAGCCAAGCACTCTCGGCAGGCTACACCTTC.

In DNA form, the CDR3 reads TGTGCCAGCAGTAGTTCTACGGTTACTGGAAACACCATATATTTT. Amino acid sequence: CASSSSTVTGNTIYF. V gene TRBV25-1 combines with J gene TRBJ1-3; D is unclear. With 5 bases removed from V and 2 bases from J, the gap between germline ends came to 13 bases. Germline V CDR1 and CDR2: MGHDK, SYGVNS. The CDR3 has 15 residues.

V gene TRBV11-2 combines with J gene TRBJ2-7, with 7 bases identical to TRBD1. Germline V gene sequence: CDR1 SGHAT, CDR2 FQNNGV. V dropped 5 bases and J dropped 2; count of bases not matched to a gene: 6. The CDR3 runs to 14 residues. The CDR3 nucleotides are TGTGCCAGCAGCGTGGGACAGATTCCCTACGAGCAGTACTTC. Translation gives CASSVGQIPYEQYF.

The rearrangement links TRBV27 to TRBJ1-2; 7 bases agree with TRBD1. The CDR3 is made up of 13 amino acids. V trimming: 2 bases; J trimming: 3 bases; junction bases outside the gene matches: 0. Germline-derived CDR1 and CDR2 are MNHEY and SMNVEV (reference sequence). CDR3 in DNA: TGTGCCAGCAGTTTAGGGACAGACTATGGCTACACCTTC. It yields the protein CASSLGTDYGYTF.

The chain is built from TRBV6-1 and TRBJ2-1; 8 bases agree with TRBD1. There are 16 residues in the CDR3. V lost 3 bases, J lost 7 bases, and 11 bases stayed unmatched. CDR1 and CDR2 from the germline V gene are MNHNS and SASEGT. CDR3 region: CASSDPGGAGANEQFF. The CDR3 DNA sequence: TGTGCCAGCAGTGACCCAGGGGGCGCGGGTGCAAATGAGCAGTTCTTC.

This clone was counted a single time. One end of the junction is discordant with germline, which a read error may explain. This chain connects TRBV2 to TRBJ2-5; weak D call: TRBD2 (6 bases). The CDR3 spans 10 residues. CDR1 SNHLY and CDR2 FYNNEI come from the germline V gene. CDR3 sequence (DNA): TGTGCCAGCAGCCCGGGCCCGGGGGACTTC. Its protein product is CASSPGPGDF.

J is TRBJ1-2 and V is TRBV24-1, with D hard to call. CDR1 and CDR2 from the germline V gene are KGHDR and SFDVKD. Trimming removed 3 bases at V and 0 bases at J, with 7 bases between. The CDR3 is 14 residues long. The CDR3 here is CATSDPRTNYGYTF. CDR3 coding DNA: TGTGCCACCAGTGATCCACGGACTAACTATGGCTACACCTTC.

The CDR3 region is CASTETISYEQYF. The CDR3 DNA sequence: TGTGCCAGCACCGAAACCATCTCCTACGAGCAGTACTTC. The chain links TRBV6-5 to TRBJ2-7, with D unclear. V was shortened by 7 bases and J by 0 bases, with 10 bases between the two germline ends. Germline loops: CDR1 MNHEY, CDR2 SVGAGI. The CDR3 has 13 amino acids.

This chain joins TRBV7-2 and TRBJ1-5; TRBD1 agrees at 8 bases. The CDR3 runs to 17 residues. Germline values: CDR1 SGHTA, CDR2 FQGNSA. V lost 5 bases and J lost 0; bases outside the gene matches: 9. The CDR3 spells CASSQGGQVYSNQPQHF. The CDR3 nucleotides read TGTGCCAGCAGCCAAGGGGGACAGGTTTATAGCAATCAGCCCCAGCATTTT. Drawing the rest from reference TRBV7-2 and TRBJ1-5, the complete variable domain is GAGVSQSPSNKVTEKGKDVELRCDPISGHTALYWYRQSLGQGLEFLIYFQGNSAPDKSGLPSDRFSAERTGGSVSTLTIQRTQQEDSAVYLCASSQGGQVYSNQPQHFGDGTRLSIL.

The CDR3 DNA sequence: TGTGCCAGCAGTTTATTCCCCAGGGGGGACTATGGCTACACCTTC. Protein: CASSLFPRGDYGYTF. The rearrangement uses TRBV27 and TRBJ1-2; TRBD1 matches at 7 bases. The CDR3 extends over 15 amino acids. The germline gives CDR1 MNHEY, CDR2 SMNVEV (reference sequence). V shed 1 base, J shed 3 bases, and the junction held 5 bases outside the gene matches.

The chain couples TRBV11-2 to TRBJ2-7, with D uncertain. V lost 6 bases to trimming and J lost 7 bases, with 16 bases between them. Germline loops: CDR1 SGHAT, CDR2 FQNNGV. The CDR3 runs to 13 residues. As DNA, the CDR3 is TGTGCCAGCAGTTCTCTGACCAAGACGGAGCAGTACTTC. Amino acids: CASSSLTKTEQYF.

For the CDR3, the DNA is TGTGCCAGCAGCCATGGGACGGAGAGAGGCTACACCTTC. Translation gives CASSHGTERGYTF. This sequence joins TRBV12-3 or TRBV12-4 and TRBJ1-2; D may be TRBD1 (5 bases). This CDR3 comprises 13 residues. V was shortened by 6 bases and J by 8 bases, with 16 bases between the two germline ends.